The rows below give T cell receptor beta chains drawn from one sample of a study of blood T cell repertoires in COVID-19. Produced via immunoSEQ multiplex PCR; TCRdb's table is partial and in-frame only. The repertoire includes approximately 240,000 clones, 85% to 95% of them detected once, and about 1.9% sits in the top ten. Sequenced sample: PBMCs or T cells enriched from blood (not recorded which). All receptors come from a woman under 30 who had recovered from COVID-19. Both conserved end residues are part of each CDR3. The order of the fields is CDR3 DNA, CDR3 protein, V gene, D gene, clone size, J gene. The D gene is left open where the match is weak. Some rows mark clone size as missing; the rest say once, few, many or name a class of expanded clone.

CDR3nt: TGTGCTAGCAGCCCACATGGGACTAAGCGGTTGTACTTC; CDR3aa: CASSPHGTKRLYF; v_gene: TRBV7-7; d_gene: TRBD2; abundance: .; j_gene: TRBJ2-7
CDR3nt: TGTGCCAGCAGCAACCAAACTCCGGGACAGGGATTCGGTCAGCCCCAGCATTTT; CDR3aa: CASSNQTPGQGFGQPQHF; v_gene: TRBV21-1; d_gene: .; abundance: .; j_gene: TRBJ1-5
CDR3nt: TGTGCCAGTATAAATCAGGGGAGGGCCGGGGAGCTGTTTTTT; CDR3aa: CASINQGRAGELFF; v_gene: TRBV19; d_gene: .; abundance: few; j_gene: TRBJ2-2
CDR3nt: TGTGCCAGCAGTTACTTACCGGGACAGAGCGTAACTGGGGCCAACGTCCTGACTTTC; CDR3aa: CASSYLPGQSVTGANVLTF; v_gene: TRBV6-2/TRBV6-3; d_gene: TRBD1; abundance: .; j_gene: TRBJ2-6
CDR3nt: TGTGCCAGCAGCGATCCCGGGACAGGGTATAATTCACCCCTCCACTTT; CDR3aa: CASSDPGTGYNSPLHF; v_gene: TRBV9; d_gene: TRBD1; abundance: .; j_gene: TRBJ1-6
CDR3nt: TGCGCCAGCAGGGTTAGCGTGGCTTCTGGAAACACCATATATTTT; CDR3aa: CASRVSVASGNTIYF; v_gene: TRBV5-1; d_gene: .; abundance: .; j_gene: TRBJ1-3
CDR3nt: TGCAGTGCTATCGTTAACTATGGCTACACCTTC; CDR3aa: CSAIVNYGYTF; v_gene: TRBV20-1; d_gene: .; abundance: .; j_gene: TRBJ1-2
CDR3nt: TGTGCCAGCAGTTTTGCCGCCCGGGAGACCCAGTACTTC; CDR3aa: CASSFAARETQYF; v_gene: TRBV12-3/TRBV12-4; d_gene: .; abundance: .; j_gene: TRBJ2-5
CDR3nt: TGCGCCAGCAGCCCCGGGACAGGGAAAAAACTGTTTTTT; CDR3aa: CASSPGTGKKLFF; v_gene: TRBV4-1; d_gene: TRBD1; abundance: once; j_gene: TRBJ1-4
CDR3nt: TGTGCCAGCGGCCGGGACACCTTCCAAGAGACCCAGTACTTC; CDR3aa: CASGRDTFQETQYF; v_gene: TRBV9; d_gene: .; abundance: .; j_gene: TRBJ2-5
CDR3nt: TGTGCCAGCTCACCAACGACTCCTCCGAACACTGAAGCTTTCTTT; CDR3aa: CASSPTTPPNTEAFF; v_gene: TRBV18; d_gene: .; abundance: .; j_gene: TRBJ1-1
CDR3nt: TGTGCCATCAGCGTAAAGACAGAAGACACCATATATTTT; CDR3aa: CAISVKTEDTIYF; v_gene: TRBV10-3; d_gene: .; abundance: .; j_gene: TRBJ1-3
CDR3nt: TGTGCCAGCAGTTCAGGTCCAAGCTCTGGGGCCAACGTCCTGACTTTC; CDR3aa: CASSSGPSSGANVLTF; v_gene: TRBV28; d_gene: .; abundance: once; j_gene: TRBJ2-6
CDR3nt: TGTGCCAGCAGTGGTGGGAGTAATCAGCCCCAGCATTTT; CDR3aa: CASSGGSNQPQHF; v_gene: TRBV28; d_gene: .; abundance: .; j_gene: TRBJ1-5
CDR3nt: TGTGCCACCAGCTCGAGATTGGGGGGGCTTGGAGATACGCAGTATTTT; CDR3aa: CATSSRLGGLGDTQYF; v_gene: TRBV15; d_gene: .; abundance: .; j_gene: TRBJ2-3
CDR3nt: TGTGCCAGCAGCCTTCCGGGACAGACTGGAAACACCATATATTTT; CDR3aa: CASSLPGQTGNTIYF; v_gene: TRBV28; d_gene: TRBD1; abundance: few; j_gene: TRBJ1-3
CDR3nt: TGCGCCAGCAGCCAATACGATCTAAAAAGACAGGGATCCGGAGAAAAACTGTTTTTT; CDR3aa: CASSQYDLKRQGSGEKLFF; v_gene: TRBV4-1; d_gene: TRBD1; abundance: .; j_gene: TRBJ1-4
CDR3nt: TGTGCCAGCAGTGCCTCGGGACAGGGAGGGGTCTACGAGCAGTACTTC; CDR3aa: CASSASGQGGVYEQYF; v_gene: TRBV28; d_gene: TRBD1; abundance: once; j_gene: TRBJ2-7
CDR3nt: TGTGCCAGCAGCTTATCGAGGCGAGCGCCTGAAGCTTTCTTT; CDR3aa: CASSLSRRAPEAFF; v_gene: TRBV7-2; d_gene: .; abundance: .; j_gene: TRBJ1-1
CDR3nt: TGCGCCAGCAGTGAGTCAGAGAGCGTCAGCACAGATACGCAGTATTTT; CDR3aa: CASSESESVSTDTQYF; v_gene: TRBV10-1; d_gene: .; abundance: .; j_gene: TRBJ2-3
CDR3nt: TGCGCCAGCAGCCAAGATCTCAGGAGACTAGCAGTTACTGAGCAGTTCTTC; CDR3aa: CASSQDLRRLAVTEQFF; v_gene: TRBV4-3; d_gene: TRBD2; abundance: once; j_gene: TRBJ2-1
CDR3nt: TGCAGTGCTAGTCTGGCTAGCGGGGGCTACGAGCAGTACTTC; CDR3aa: CSASLASGGYEQYF; v_gene: TRBV20-1; d_gene: TRBD2; abundance: .; j_gene: TRBJ2-7
CDR3nt: TGTGCCAGCTCACCGGGGCTAGGGGCCAATGAGCAGTTCTTC; CDR3aa: CASSPGLGANEQFF; v_gene: TRBV18; d_gene: .; abundance: .; j_gene: TRBJ2-1
CDR3nt: TGTGCCAGCAAGGCCGGGACAGGGGATTTGCGTACTGAAGCTTTCTTT; CDR3aa: CASKAGTGDLRTEAFF; v_gene: TRBV28; d_gene: TRBD1; abundance: .; j_gene: TRBJ1-1
CDR3nt: TGTGCCAGCAGTTTAGACAGGTCCGCCCCCCACTTT; CDR3aa: CASSLDRSAPHF; v_gene: TRBV12-3/TRBV12-4; d_gene: .; abundance: .; j_gene: TRBJ1-6
CDR3nt: TGTGCCAGTAGTCTCCAGCAGGCAGATACGCAGTATTTT; CDR3aa: CASSLQQADTQYF; v_gene: TRBV19; d_gene: .; abundance: .; j_gene: TRBJ2-3
CDR3nt: TGTGCCAGTATTCCGGCTGGCAGACCGGGCGAGCAGTACTTC; CDR3aa: CASIPAGRPGEQYF; v_gene: TRBV19; d_gene: .; abundance: .; j_gene: TRBJ2-7
CDR3nt: TGCAGCGTTCCCCGACTAGCGGGAGTCTACGAGCAGTACTTC; CDR3aa: CSVPRLAGVYEQYF; v_gene: TRBV29-1; d_gene: TRBD2; abundance: .; j_gene: TRBJ2-7
CDR3nt: TGTGCCAGCAGCTTAAGGCCAGGTGGGCAAGAGACCCAGTACTTC; CDR3aa: CASSLRPGGQETQYF; v_gene: TRBV7-3; d_gene: .; abundance: few; j_gene: TRBJ2-5
CDR3nt: TGTGCCAGCAGCCCCGGGACTAGCGGGAGGGCCGCCACCGGGGAGCTGTTTTTT; CDR3aa: CASSPGTSGRAATGELFF; v_gene: TRBV7-3; d_gene: TRBD2; abundance: .; j_gene: TRBJ2-2
CDR3nt: TGTGCCAGTAGTATTGGGGGGGTTAACACTGAAGCTTTCTTT; CDR3aa: CASSIGGVNTEAFF; v_gene: TRBV19; d_gene: .; abundance: .; j_gene: TRBJ1-1
CDR3nt: TGTGCCAGTAGTTTCACAGGGACAGGGTCGAGAGGCTACACCTTC; CDR3aa: CASSFTGTGSRGYTF; v_gene: TRBV19; d_gene: TRBD1; abundance: .; j_gene: TRBJ1-2
CDR3nt: TGTGCCAGCAGCTTATGGGCGGGAAGGGCTGAAGAGACCCAGTACTTC; CDR3aa: CASSLWAGRAEETQYF; v_gene: TRBV11-2; d_gene: .; abundance: .; j_gene: TRBJ2-5
CDR3nt: TGTGCCAGCAGCTTAACATGGCGGGCCCTTGAGACCCAGTACTTC; CDR3aa: CASSLTWRALETQYF; v_gene: TRBV7-2; d_gene: .; abundance: .; j_gene: TRBJ2-5
CDR3nt: TGTGCCAGCAGTGGGACAGGGGTCTACGAGCAGTACTTC; CDR3aa: CASSGTGVYEQYF; v_gene: TRBV27; d_gene: TRBD1; abundance: .; j_gene: TRBJ2-7
CDR3nt: TGTGCCAGCACCCGGACTAGCGGGTACAATGAGCAGTTCTTC; CDR3aa: CASTRTSGYNEQFF; v_gene: TRBV2; d_gene: TRBD2; abundance: .; j_gene: TRBJ2-1
CDR3nt: TGTGCCAGCAGTGACACCCGACAGGGGTTTAGCAATGGCTACACCTTC; CDR3aa: CASSDTRQGFSNGYTF; v_gene: TRBV6-4; d_gene: TRBD1; abundance: .; j_gene: TRBJ1-2
CDR3nt: TGTGCCAGCGGGCTGGAGCGGGAGACCCAGTACTTC; CDR3aa: CASGLERETQYF; v_gene: TRBV28; d_gene: .; abundance: .; j_gene: TRBJ2-5
CDR3nt: TGTGCCAGCACCCCCGGGAGGGAATTTGAAAAACTGTTTTTT; CDR3aa: CASTPGREFEKLFF; v_gene: TRBV28; d_gene: .; abundance: .; j_gene: TRBJ1-4
CDR3nt: TGTGCCAGCAGCTTAGGAGGGGAGGGTTCACCCCTCCACTTT; CDR3aa: CASSLGGEGSPLHF; v_gene: TRBV11-2; d_gene: .; abundance: .; j_gene: TRBJ1-6